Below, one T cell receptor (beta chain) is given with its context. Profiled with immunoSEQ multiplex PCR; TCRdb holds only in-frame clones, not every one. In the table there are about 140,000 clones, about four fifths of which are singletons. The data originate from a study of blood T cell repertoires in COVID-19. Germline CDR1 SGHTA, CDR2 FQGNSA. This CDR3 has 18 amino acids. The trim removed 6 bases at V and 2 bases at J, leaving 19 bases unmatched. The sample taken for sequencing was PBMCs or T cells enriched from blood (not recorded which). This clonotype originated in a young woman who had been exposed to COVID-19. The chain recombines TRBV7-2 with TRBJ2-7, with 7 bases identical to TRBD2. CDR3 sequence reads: CASSFFGSGGSRPYEQYF. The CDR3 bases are TGTGCCAGCAGTTTCTTCGGGTCGGGCGGGAGCCGTCCCTACGAGCAGTACTTC.